A selection of T cell receptor beta chains follows, all from one sample in a study of beta chain features in type 1 diabetes. The method was immunoSEQ multiplex PCR; TCRdb's version includes in-frame clones alone and lacks a portion of them. This table holds some 370,000 clones, 8.5% to 10% found once. The source material was central memory CD4+ T cells from blood. These receptors all stem from a young man with type 1 diabetes. Both conserved end residues are part of each CDR3. The order of the fields is D gene, J gene, clone size, V gene, CDR3 DNA, CDR3 protein. The D gene is left open where the match is weak. Clone size appears in some rows only: once, few, many, or a class for an expanded clone.

- TRBJ2-1 - TRBV5-1 TGCGCCAGCAGCTATCAGGGACTGGCCAATTCCTACAATGAGCAGTTCTTC CASSYQGLANSYNEQFF
- TRBJ2-3 many TRBV7-2 TGTGCCAGCAGCTTAGTCGGAGGAGATACGCAGTATTTT CASSLVGGDTQYF
TRBD1 TRBJ2-5 few TRBV5-8 TGTGCCAGCATCAACCGGGACAGGGGGGAAGAGACCCAGTACTTC CASINRDRGEETQYF
- TRBJ1-2 few TRBV25-1 TGTGCCAGCAGTGATTTGCGGGGCAACTATGGCTACACCTTC CASSDLRGNYGYTF
- TRBJ2-3 few TRBV5-4 TGTGCCAGCAGCCGGGACCTCGGCGGCACAGATACGCAGTATTTT CASSRDLGGTDTQYF
- TRBJ2-5 many TRBV5-1 TGCGCCAGCAGCTTGGATGGGATCCAAGAGACCCAGTACTTC CASSLDGIQETQYF
- TRBJ1-1 few TRBV5-4 TGTGCCAGCAGCTTGTTATTGAACACTGAAGCTTTCTTT CASSLLLNTEAFF
- TRBJ2-5 few TRBV5-1 TGCGCCAGCAGCCAAGGGACGGCTCAAGAGACCCAGTACTTC CASSQGTAQETQYF
- TRBJ1-5 few TRBV19 TGTGCCAGTAGTACCCGACAGAGTAGCAATCAGCCCCAGCATTTT CASSTRQSSNQPQHF
- TRBJ2-3 many TRBV5-6 TGTGCCAGCAGCTTGAGGGCAGGGGCAAGCACAGATACGCAGTATTTT CASSLRAGASTDTQYF
- TRBJ2-7 many TRBV4-3 TGCGCCAGCAGCCCTGGGGATACCGGGAGCGAGCAGTACTTC CASSPGDTGSEQYF
- TRBJ2-3 many TRBV10-3 TGTGCCATCAGTCGGGATAGCACAGATACGCAGTATTTT CAISRDSTDTQYF
- TRBJ2-5 few TRBV4-2 TGTGCCAGCAGGGACGGAATGCAAGAGACCCAGTACTTC CASRDGMQETQYF
- TRBJ2-5 - TRBV5-1 TGCGCCAGCAGCTTAGGGGACAACCAAGAGACCCAGTACTTC CASSLGDNQETQYF
- TRBJ2-1 few TRBV29-1 TGCAGCGTTGCAGGACTACGGGGAGTCAGTGAGCAGTTCTTC CSVAGLRGVSEQFF
TRBD1 TRBJ2-7 - TRBV6-5 TGTGCCAGCAGCCGACCAGGGGGATCCGAGCAGTACTTC CASSRPGGSEQYF
TRBD1 TRBJ2-5 few TRBV6-5 TGTGCCAGCAGTCGTAATCCAGGGGGAGAGACCCAGTACTTC CASSRNPGGETQYF
TRBD1 TRBJ1-2 - TRBV27 TGTGCCAGCAGCCTTATGGAAACAGGGGGCCTTGGCTACACCTTC CASSLMETGGLGYTF
- TRBJ2-1 few TRBV5-1 TGTGCCAGCAGCTTGGCTTTGGGGAATGAGCAGTTCTTC CASSLALGNEQFF
- TRBJ1-1 - TRBV6-1 TGTGCCAGCAGGAAATACGAGACCGGGGCTTTCTTT CASRKYETGAFF
- TRBJ1-1 - TRBV6-6 TGTGCCGCATTGCAAAGGACGGACAGACACACTGAAGCTTTCTTT CAALQRTDRHTEAFF
TRBD1 TRBJ1-1 few TRBV9 TGTGCCAGCAGCGCCCTGGGGACAGGGGACACTGAAGCTTTCTTT CASSALGTGDTEAFF
- TRBJ2-3 few TRBV14 TGTGCCAGCAGCCAGCAGGGAACTTTCGTAGGGGGGACAGATACGCAGTATTTT CASSQQGTFVGGTDTQYF
- TRBJ1-1 few TRBV5-4 TGTGCCAGCAGCTTGACAGGGCTGAACACTGAAGCTTTCTTT CASSLTGLNTEAFF
TRBD1 TRBJ1-1 few TRBV18 TGTGCCAGCTCACCCCAGACAGGGGTGGACACTGAAGCTTTCTTT CASSPQTGVDTEAFF
- TRBJ2-1 many TRBV5-1 TGCGCCAGCAGCCCGGACGGGAACTCCTACAATGAGCAGTTCTTC CASSPDGNSYNEQFF
- TRBJ1-2 few TRBV25-1 TGTGCCAGCAGTGAACCACCAGGCAGGGGATCGGGGGGCTACACCTTC CASSEPPGRGSGGYTF
TRBD2 TRBJ2-1 - TRBV13 TGTGCCAGCAGGGGACTAGCGGGAGTTGGTTGGAATGAGCAGTTCTTC CASRGLAGVGWNEQFF
- TRBJ2-7 - TRBV7-2 TGTGCCAGCAGCGGCGATAGAGGGGTGCAGTACTTC CASSGDRGVQYF
- TRBJ2-1 - TRBV29-1 TGCAGCACCCGAGCGTTCAGTGAGCAGTTCTTC CSTRAFSEQFF
TRBD2 TRBJ2-3 - TRBV19 TGTGCCAGTAGTATAGAAACTAGCGGGAGCCCAGATACGCAGTATTTT CASSIETSGSPDTQYF
TRBD1 TRBJ1-1 - TRBV27 TGTGCCAGCAGTTTCGGCAGGGGGCAGGGTAAGAACACTGAAGCTTTCTTT CASSFGRGQGKNTEAFF
TRBD1 TRBJ1-4 - TRBV11-2 TGTGCCAGCAGCTTCGGGACAGGGGAGGAAAAACTGTTTTTT CASSFGTGEEKLFF
- TRBJ1-2 few TRBV20-1 TGCAGTGCTAGTAATGACTATGGCTACACCTTC CSASNDYGYTF
- TRBJ2-1 few TRBV18 TGTGCCAGCTCACCAAGCAATGAGCAGTTCTTC CASSPSNEQFF
TRBD2 TRBJ2-5 few TRBV7-2 TGTGCCAGCAGCTCCTTACGACTAGCGGGAAAAGAGACCCAGTACTTC CASSSLRLAGKETQYF
TRBD1 TRBJ2-7 - TRBV7-9 TGTGCCAGCAGCTTAAGACAGGGTACCTACGAGCAGTACTTC CASSLRQGTYEQYF
TRBD2 TRBJ2-1 few TRBV4-3 TGCGCCAGCAGCCTGGAGCGGGAGGGGGGGCAGTTCTTC CASSLEREGGQFF
- TRBJ1-2 - TRBV5-1 TGCGCCAGCAGCTTGGACGCAGCCTCCTATGGCTACACCTTC CASSLDAASYGYTF
- TRBJ2-5 - TRBV4-2 TGTGCCAGCAGCCAAACTTCGGCGGAACCCCAAGAGACCCAGTACTTC CASSQTSAEPQETQYF
- TRBJ2-7 few TRBV4-1 TGCGCCAGCAGCCAAGCGCCAGGGTATGGATACGAGCAGTACTTC CASSQAPGYGYEQYF
- TRBJ1-5 few TRBV7-9 TGTGCCAGCAGCTGGAGCACAGGAAAGGTAAATCAGCCCCAGCATTTT CASSWSTGKVNQPQHF
- TRBJ2-1 many TRBV18 TGTGCCAGCTCCCCTTCGGGTGAGCAGTTCTTC CASSPSGEQFF
TRBD1 TRBJ2-7 few TRBV28 TGTGCCAGCGGGTCAACCGGGACAGGGGATTACGAGCAGTACTTC CASGSTGTGDYEQYF
- TRBJ1-4 - TRBV7-2 TGTGCCAGCAGCTTAGTGTCTCCAGGGTTGCGAGAAAAACTGTTTTTT CASSLVSPGLREKLFF
- TRBJ2-5 few TRBV11-3 TGTGCCAGCAGCGGGCAGGTTGTCGAGACCCAGTACTTC CASSGQVVETQYF
- TRBJ2-5 - TRBV5-4 TGTGCCAGCAGCTCAACCAAGGCAGAGACCCAGTACTTC CASSSTKAETQYF
- TRBJ1-2 few TRBV7-2 TGTGCCAGCAGCTTCGGTCTCGCTAACTATGGCTACACCTTC CASSFGLANYGYTF
TRBD1 TRBJ2-5 - TRBV7-9 TGTGCCAGCAGTACCAGCGACAGGGTCGGGGAGACCCAGTACTTC CASSTSDRVGETQYF
- TRBJ2-7 - TRBV29-1 TGCAGCGTTGAAGAGGCCTACGAGCAGTACTTC CSVEEAYEQYF
- TRBJ2-1 - TRBV6-1 TGTGCCAGCAGTGACCAGGAATCCAATGAGCAGTTCTTC CASSDQESNEQFF
TRBD2 TRBJ2-1 - TRBV7-9 TGTGCCAGCAGCTTTCGCTGGACTAGCCCGAGCTCCTACAATGAGCAGTTCTTC CASSFRWTSPSSYNEQFF
- TRBJ1-4 - TRBV19 TGTGCCAGCACGAGGAACAGCGCTAATGAAAAACTGTTTTTT CASTRNSANEKLFF
- TRBJ2-3 - TRBV7-2 TGTGCCAGCACCCGATCCTCTAGCACAGATACGCAGTATTTT CASTRSSSTDTQYF
TRBD1 TRBJ2-7 many TRBV6-1 TGTGCCAGCAGGGATGACAGGGATGGCCACGAGCAGTACTTC CASRDDRDGHEQYF
- TRBJ1-3 few TRBV6-6 TGTGCCAGCAGTTACGGGGGGTCCGGAAACACCATATATTTT CASSYGGSGNTIYF
- TRBJ1-1 few TRBV7-9 TGTGCCAGCAGCTCCTACAGGGAACTCGGGGGGACTGAAGCTTTCTTT CASSSYRELGGTEAFF